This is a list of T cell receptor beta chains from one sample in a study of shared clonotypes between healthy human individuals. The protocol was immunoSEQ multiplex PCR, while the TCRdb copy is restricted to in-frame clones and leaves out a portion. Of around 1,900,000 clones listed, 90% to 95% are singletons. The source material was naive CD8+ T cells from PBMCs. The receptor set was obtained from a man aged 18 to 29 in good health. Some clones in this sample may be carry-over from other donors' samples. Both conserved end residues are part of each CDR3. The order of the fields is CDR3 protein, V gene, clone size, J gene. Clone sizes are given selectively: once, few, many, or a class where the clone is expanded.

CDR3aa: CASSPMELDTEAFF; v_gene: TRBV28; abundance: .; j_gene: TRBJ1-1
CDR3aa: CASSGTLAVPGELFF; v_gene: TRBV7-6; abundance: .; j_gene: TRBJ2-2
CDR3aa: CASSPRTGGWDTQYF; v_gene: TRBV7-9; abundance: once; j_gene: TRBJ2-3
CDR3aa: CASSLLGSEGRETQYF; v_gene: TRBV7-9; abundance: .; j_gene: TRBJ2-5
CDR3aa: CASSLVEAKNIQYF; v_gene: TRBV7-9; abundance: .; j_gene: TRBJ2-4
CDR3aa: CASSFDFGAGSGNTIYF; v_gene: TRBV28; abundance: .; j_gene: TRBJ1-3
CDR3aa: CASSFRTGQEEKLFF; v_gene: TRBV11-2; abundance: .; j_gene: TRBJ1-4
CDR3aa: CASRYGPMNEKLFF; v_gene: TRBV2; abundance: .; j_gene: TRBJ1-4
CDR3aa: CASGEGRGDTQYF; v_gene: TRBV4-1; abundance: .; j_gene: TRBJ2-3
CDR3aa: CASSLGDRTREPQHF; v_gene: TRBV7-9; abundance: .; j_gene: TRBJ1-5
CDR3aa: CASSTRSGLDPEAFF; v_gene: TRBV13; abundance: once; j_gene: TRBJ1-1
CDR3aa: CAVTRRDSTDTQYF; v_gene: TRBV28; abundance: .; j_gene: TRBJ2-3
CDR3aa: CASSYNTEVNTEAFF; v_gene: TRBV7-6; abundance: .; j_gene: TRBJ1-1
CDR3aa: CASSFPEAFF; v_gene: TRBV7-9; abundance: .; j_gene: TRBJ1-1
CDR3aa: CASSSSGTDSYEQYF; v_gene: TRBV5-1; abundance: .; j_gene: TRBJ2-7
CDR3aa: CASSFDYRQAYNEQFF; v_gene: TRBV11-1; abundance: .; j_gene: TRBJ2-1
CDR3aa: CASRFTMNTEAFF; v_gene: TRBV28; abundance: .; j_gene: TRBJ1-1
CDR3aa: CASSSPVDYGEQFF; v_gene: TRBV28; abundance: once; j_gene: TRBJ2-1
CDR3aa: CASRLTAVEGGFF; v_gene: TRBV28; abundance: .; j_gene: TRBJ1-1
CDR3aa: CASTGTESYEQYF; v_gene: TRBV2; abundance: once; j_gene: TRBJ2-7
CDR3aa: CSVWTGEYGYTF; v_gene: TRBV29-1; abundance: .; j_gene: TRBJ1-2
CDR3aa: CASSYQMYDEAYEQYF; v_gene: TRBV6-5; abundance: .; j_gene: TRBJ2-7
CDR3aa: CASSGGTIMNTEAFF; v_gene: TRBV6-5; abundance: .; j_gene: TRBJ1-1
CDR3aa: CASSERVTLDNEQFF; v_gene: TRBV9; abundance: .; j_gene: TRBJ2-1
CDR3aa: CASSKGLAGDNEQFF; v_gene: TRBV27; abundance: .; j_gene: TRBJ2-1
CDR3aa: CASSPTEYSNQPQHF; v_gene: TRBV6-5; abundance: .; j_gene: TRBJ1-5
CDR3aa: CASSATGPLTSGKETQYF; v_gene: TRBV28; abundance: .; j_gene: TRBJ2-5
CDR3aa: CASSPQTSAGGPFF; v_gene: TRBV19; abundance: .; j_gene: TRBJ2-1
CDR3aa: CASSQGLSSRYEQFF; v_gene: TRBV4-1; abundance: .; j_gene: TRBJ2-1